Each of the 30 T cell receptor beta chains below was sequenced from the same sample in a study of brain T cells in children with intractable seizures. Some clones are missing from TCRdb's copy, which holds only in-frame ones; the method was immunoSEQ multiplex PCR. Here the sample spans approximately 330,000 clones, over 90% being singletons. As to time point: blood from clinic visit 5 months post-surgery; TSC patient then seizure free. This sample comprised peripheral blood, obtained less than 6 months after surgery. The receptors shown here come from a boy under two years old with tuberous sclerosis and intractable seizures.

The rearrangement uses TRBV9 and TRBJ1-5, with D perhaps matching TRBD1 (5 bases). Trimming shortened V by 4 bases and J by 4 bases, and 15 bases separated the two germline ends. This CDR3 spans 15 amino acids. Germline lookup yields CDR1 SGDLS and CDR2 YYNGEE. For the CDR3, the DNA is TGTGCCAGCAGCAGAGATGGGACGGAAAATCAGCCCCAGCATTTT. Protein: CASSRDGTENQPQHF.

This rearrangement joins TRBV5-1 to TRBJ2-7; 8 bases agree with TRBD2. CDR3 length: 14 amino acids. The V and J ends lost 4 bases and 3 bases, in that order; junction bases with no gene match: 6. The germline V gene has CDR1 SGHRS and CDR2 YFSETQ. The CDR3 coding sequence is TGCGCCAGCAGCGCCTCGGGGGGGAGCTACGAGCAGTACTTC. Its translation: CASSASGGSYEQYF.

The CDR3 nucleotides are TGTGCCTGGAGGTCCCCCTCGGGGTTAACCTACGAGCAGTACTTC. Translating it yields CAWRSPSGLTYEQYF. The chain combines TRBV30 with TRBJ2-7, with a weak D call TRBD2 (5 bases). Germline CDR1 reads GTSNPN; CDR2 reads SVGIG (reference sequence). Trimming took 3 bases from V and 2 from J, leaving 17 bases between them. CDR3 size: 15 residues.

The CDR3 sequence is CASSDPAAYEQYF. In nucleotides, the CDR3 is TGTGCCAGTAGTGATCCAGCGGCCTACGAGCAGTACTTC. The rearrangement links TRBV19 to TRBJ2-7, with TRBD2 as a possible D gene (5 bases). The length of the CDR3 is 13 residues. Germline V gene data show CDR1 as LNHDA and CDR2 as SQIVND (reference sequence). Trimming stripped 5 bases from V and 2 bases from J, with 10 bases between.

The chain recombines TRBV27 with TRBJ2-5; 7 positions agree with TRBD2. Trimming cost V 3 bases and J 2 bases; bases outside gene matches: 0. The germline V gene encodes CDR1 MNHEY and CDR2 SMNVEV (reference sequence). This CDR3 comprises 13 residues. The CDR3 sequence is CASSLREQETQYF. CDR3 coding DNA: TGTGCCAGCAGTTTGCGGGAGCAAGAGACCCAGTACTTC.

This chain uses TRBV28 with TRBJ1-6; D is possibly TRBD1 (6 bases). Germline loops: CDR1 MDHEN, CDR2 SYDVKM. The V and J ends lost 7 bases and 8 bases respectively, with 24 bases between them. The CDR3 is made up of 17 amino acids. The CDR3 protein is CASNFRQVALPYSPLHF. The CDR3 DNA reads TGTGCCAGCAACTTTCGACAGGTCGCCCTCCCCTATTCACCCCTCCACTTT. Filled out from reference TRBV28 and TRBJ1-6, the complete variable domain reads DVKVTQSSRYLVKRTGEKVFLECVQDMDHENMFWYRQDPGLGLRLIYFSYDVKMKEKGDIPEGYSVSREKKERFSLILESASTNQTSMYLCASNFRQVALPYSPLHFGNGTRLTVT.

J is TRBJ1-3 and V is TRBV18, with D possibly TRBD1 on 6 matching bases. This CDR3 comprises 15 residues. The germline gives CDR1 KGHSH, CDR2 LQKENI. Trimming took 2 bases from V and 3 from J, leaving 11 bases between them. The CDR3: CASSPARTDGNTIYF. The CDR3 DNA follows: TGTGCCAGCTCACCAGCGAGGACAGATGGAAACACCATATATTTT.

The V and J genes are TRBV7-8 and TRBJ2-1; TRBD2 agrees at 8 bases. CDR1 and CDR2 (germline): SGHVS, FQNEAQ. The length of the CDR3 is 18 residues. The V gene end was trimmed by 2 bases and the J gene end by 10 bases; junction bases not matched to a gene: 19. CDR3 in DNA: TGTGCCAGCAGCTTATCTCGGTGGTCCGAGGGACTAGTGGGCGAGCAGTTCTTC. Its translation: CASSLSRWSEGLVGEQFF.

V gene TRBV19 combines with J gene TRBJ1-6; D possibly corresponds to TRBD1 (6 bases). Germline V gives CDR1 LNHDA, CDR2 SQIVND (reference sequence). Between the trimmed V and J ends, which lost 11 bases and 0 bases, there was a span of 17 bases. This CDR3 is built from 16 residues. The CDR3 reads CAGRDTRSSYNSPLHF. Written as DNA, the CDR3 is TGTGCCGGCCGGGACACGAGGAGCTCCTATAATTCACCCCTCCACTTT. The full variable domain, rest sourced from reference TRBV19 and TRBJ1-6, is DGGITQSPKYLFRKEGQNVTLSCEQNLNHDAMYWYRQDPGQGLRLIYYSQIVNDFQKGDIAEGYSVSREKKESFPLTVTSAQKNPTAFYLCAGRDTRSSYNSPLHFGNGTRLTVT.

The chain employs TRBV6-2 or TRBV6-3 and TRBJ1-2, with D possibly matching TRBD1 (6 bases). The CDR3 runs to 13 residues. Germline assignment: CDR1 MNHEY and CDR2 SVGEGT. Trimming cost V 2 bases and J 4 bases, with 8 bases left between them. CDR3 DNA: TGTGCCAGCAGTTACGACAGGAGCTATGGCTACACCTTC. It specifies CASSYDRSYGYTF.

The rearrangement links TRBV24-1 to TRBJ2-3; D is perhaps TRBD2 (5 bases). The CDR3 consists of 16 residues. V was trimmed by 2 bases and J by 0 bases, leaving 11 bases between them. Germline V gene sequence: CDR1 KGHDR, CDR2 SFDVKD. CDR3: CATSDSLGESTDTQYF. The CDR3 DNA sequence: TGTGCCACCAGTGATTCTCTCGGGGAAAGCACAGATACGCAGTATTTT.

The chain carries TRBV28 and TRBJ1-5; a possible D gene is TRBD1 (5 bases). The CDR3 has 14 amino acids. CDR1 MDHEN and CDR2 SYDVKM come from the germline V gene. V was trimmed by 7 bases and J by 2 bases, leaving 12 bases between them. The CDR3: CASIWGGGNQPQHF. The CDR3 DNA reads as TGTGCCAGCATCTGGGGCGGTGGCAATCAGCCCCAGCATTTT.

The chain carries TRBV30 and TRBJ2-1, with 12 bases identical to TRBD2. V trimming: 4 bases; J trimming: 7 bases; junction bases outside the gene matches: 5. This CDR3 region has 14 residues. CDR1 GTSNPN and CDR2 SVGIG come from the germline V gene (reference sequence). The CDR3 nucleotides are TGTGCCTGGAACTCCGGGACTAGCGGGAATGAGCAGTTCTTC. Translating it yields CAWNSGTSGNEQFF.

V is TRBV11-3 and J is TRBJ1-6; D not resolved. The CDR3 has 12 amino acids. Germline V gene lookup returns CDR1 SGHNT and CDR2 YENEEA. V lost 1 base, J lost 17 bases, and 12 bases lay in between. CDR3 protein: CASSLAFGQFHF. The CDR3 nucleotides read TGTGCCAGCAGCTTAGCTTTCGGGCAGTTCCACTTT.

The chain joins TRBV13 to TRBJ2-5; TRBD1 agrees at 7 bases. After removal of 5 bases from V and 7 bases from J, the junction contained 13 bases not matched to a gene. The V gene's germline CDR1 is PRHDT and CDR2 FYEKMQ (reference sequence). There are 15 residues in the CDR3. The CDR3 DNA is TGTGCCAGCAGCCACAAGGGACAGCTAGAGTGGACCCAGTACTTC. Translating gives CASSHKGQLEWTQYF.

This sequence joins TRBV7-9 and TRBJ2-2, with D tentatively TRBD1 (6 bases). CDR1 and CDR2 from the germline V gene are SEHNR and FQNEAQ (reference sequence). There are 15 residues in the CDR3. The V and J ends lost 6 bases and 7 bases respectively, with 18 bases between them. CDR3 coding DNA: TGTGCCAGCAGGCCTTCAGGGGCTGGGATCGGGGAGCTGTTTTTT. This gives the protein CASRPSGAGIGELFF.

The rearrangement uses TRBV9 and TRBJ2-3; perhaps TRBD2 as D (6 bases). The germline V and J ends were trimmed by 0 bases and 5 bases, with 19 bases remaining between them. This CDR3 is 17 amino acids long. Germline loops: CDR1 SGDLS, CDR2 YYNGEE. This CDR3 reads CASSVGASVSGLDTQYF. The CDR3 DNA follows: TGTGCCAGCAGCGTAGGGGCTAGCGTCAGTGGATTAGATACGCAGTATTTT.

J is TRBJ2-4 and V is TRBV7-9; 10 bases line up with TRBD1. The CDR3 consists of 18 residues. V shed 1 base and J 2 bases; nucleotides not matched to a gene: 8. Germline-derived CDR1 and CDR2 are SEHNR and FQNEAQ (reference sequence). In DNA, the CDR3 is TGTGCCAGCAGCTTAGGGCGACAGGGGGCGCGGTCCAAAAACATTCAGTACTTC. It codes for CASSLGRQGARSKNIQYF.

Only a few counts were recorded for this clone. The chain recombines TRBV30 with TRBJ2-7; the match to TRBD2 covers 14 bases. Germline loops: CDR1 GTSNPN, CDR2 SVGIG (reference sequence). The length of the CDR3 is 18 residues. Trimming cost V 0 bases and J 3 bases; bases outside gene matches: 10. The CDR3 is CAWSVSYSGTSGSYEQYF. In DNA, the CDR3 is TGTGCCTGGAGTGTATCCTATTCCGGGACTAGCGGGAGCTACGAGCAGTACTTC. The variable domain in full, completed from reference TRBV30 and TRBJ2-7, reads SQTIHQWPATLVQPVGSPLSLECTVEGTSNPNLYWYRQAAGRGLQLLFYSVGIGQISSEVPQNLSASRPQDRQFILSSKKLLLSDSGFYLCAWSVSYSGTSGSYEQYFGPGTRLTVT.

In this sample, this clone turned up once. The rearrangement joins TRBV7-9 to TRBJ2-7, with TRBD2 matching 10 bases. J was trimmed by 4 bases and V by 4 bases; bases with no gene match: 13. There are 17 residues in the CDR3. Germline V gene data show CDR1 as SEHNR and CDR2 as FQNEAQ (reference sequence). The DNA of the CDR3 is TGTGCCAGCAGCTCGAAAAAGACACTAGCGGGATCTTACGAGCAGTACTTC. It translates to CASSSKKTLAGSYEQYF. Full variable domain (outside the CDR3, taken from reference TRBV7-9 and TRBJ2-7): DTGVSQNPRHKITKRGQNVTFRCDPISEHNRLYWYRQTLGQGPEFLTYFQNEAQLEKSRLLSDRFSAERPKGSFSTLEIQRTEQGDSAMYLCASSSKKTLAGSYEQYFGPGTRLTVT.

The chain has TRBV19 and TRBJ2-1; 10 bases agree with TRBD2. Germline V gives CDR1 LNHDA, CDR2 SQIVND (reference sequence). The CDR3 spans 18 residues. V was clipped by 6 bases and J by 7 bases; unmatched bases: 18. This CDR3 reads CASSGLAGERTTGNEQFF. DNA of the CDR3: TGTGCCAGTAGCGGGCTAGCGGGAGAAAGGACTACGGGGAATGAGCAGTTCTTC.

J is TRBJ1-1 and V is TRBV7-8; D might be TRBD1 (6 bases). V lost 3 bases and J 6 bases, leaving 17 bases between the germline ends. CDR1 SGHVS and CDR2 FQNEAQ come from the germline V gene. This CDR3 comprises 15 residues. The CDR3 sequence: CASSFVQGLGAEAFF. CDR3 DNA: TGTGCCAGCAGCTTTGTACAGGGCCTTGGCGCTGAAGCTTTCTTT.

This chain links TRBV2 with TRBJ1-1, with D hard to call. The V gene's germline CDR1 is SNHLY and CDR2 FYNNEI. The CDR3 has 14 residues. Trimming took 7 bases from V and 4 from J, leaving 16 bases between them. CDR3 residues: CASKQEWYGTEAFF. CDR3 in DNA: TGTGCCAGCAAGCAGGAATGGTACGGCACTGAAGCTTTCTTT.

The chain uses TRBV6-5 and TRBJ2-7, with unresolved D. CDR1 MNHEY and CDR2 SVGAGI come from the germline V gene. Trimming removed 6 bases at V and 6 bases at J, with 18 bases between. CDR3 length equals 14 residues. The CDR3 coding sequence is TGTGCCAGCAGAAAAGTTTGGACCCACCGCGAGCAGTACTTC. Translation: CASRKVWTHREQYF.

The chain couples TRBV10-3 to TRBJ2-1; D is undetermined. Trimming took off 3 bases at V and 8 bases at J, with 17 bases between the two ends. The germline gives CDR1 ENHRY, CDR2 SYGVKD. The CDR3 spans 15 residues. The CDR3 sequence: CAISDLYGLRDEQFF. In nucleotides, the CDR3 is TGTGCCATCAGTGACCTCTATGGCCTCCGTGATGAGCAGTTCTTC.

This chain connects TRBV5-1 to TRBJ2-3, with D perhaps TRBD2 (6 bases). The CDR3 is 17 amino acids. V lost 0 bases and J lost 4, with 18 bases in between. Germline CDR1 SGHRS, CDR2 YFSETQ. As DNA, the CDR3 is TGCGCCAGCAGCTTGGATTTTCGGGAGTCAGTGGCAGATACGCAGTATTTT. It translates to CASSLDFRESVADTQYF.

The chain's CDR3 is CASSPQTGVDYGYTF. CDR3 in DNA: TGTGCCAGCAGCCCCCAGACAGGGGTGGACTATGGCTACACCTTC. J is TRBJ1-2 and V is TRBV14, with TRBD1 matching 8 bases. After removal of 4 bases from V and 3 bases from J, the junction contained 7 bases not matched to a gene. Germline values: CDR1 SGHDN, CDR2 FVKESK. The CDR3 sequence is 15 residues long. Supplemented by reference TRBV14 and TRBJ1-2, the full variable domain reads EAGVTQFPSHSVIEKGQTVTLRCDPISGHDNLYWYRRVMGKEIKFLLHFVKESKQDESGMPNNRFLAERTGGTYSTLKVQPAELEDSGVYFCASSPQTGVDYGYTFGSGTRLTVV.

The rearrangement uses TRBV25-1 and TRBJ2-5; 11 bases agree with TRBD2. Trimming removed 7 bases from V and 5 bases from J; junction bases left unmatched: 12. The germline V gene encodes CDR1 MGHDK and CDR2 SYGVNS. This CDR3 has 16 amino acids. The CDR3 DNA sequence: TGTGCCAGCACCGGCCCCACTAGCGGGAGAGCGGAGACCCAGTACTTC. Residues: CASTGPTSGRAETQYF.

This chain connects TRBV18 to TRBJ2-7; 8 nucleotides line up with TRBD1. V trimming: 5 bases; J trimming: 6 bases; junction bases outside the gene matches: 6. Germline assignment: CDR1 KGHSH and CDR2 LQKENI. The CDR3 runs 13 residues. As DNA, the CDR3 is TGTGCCAGCTCATCGGACAGGGTTTCCGAGCAGTACTTC. Residues: CASSSDRVSEQYF.

The V call is TRBV27, the J call TRBJ2-1; possible D gene TRBD2, 6 bases. Germline V gene lookup returns CDR1 MNHEY and CDR2 SMNVEV (reference sequence). The CDR3 consists of 16 residues. Trimming removed 6 bases from V and 0 bases from J, with 15 bases in between. This CDR3 reads CASRELADSSYNEQFF. The CDR3 nucleotides read TGTGCCAGCAGAGAACTAGCAGATAGCTCCTACAATGAGCAGTTCTTC.